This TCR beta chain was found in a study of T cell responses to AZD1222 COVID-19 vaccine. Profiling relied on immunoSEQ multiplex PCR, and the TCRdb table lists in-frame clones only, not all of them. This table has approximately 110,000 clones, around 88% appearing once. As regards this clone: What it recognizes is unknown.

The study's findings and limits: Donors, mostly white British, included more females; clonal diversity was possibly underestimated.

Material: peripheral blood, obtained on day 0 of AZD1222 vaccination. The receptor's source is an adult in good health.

Written as DNA, the CDR3 is TGTGCCGGGACGATTTGGGACAGTTTAAACTACGAGCAGTACTTC. Translated: CAGTIWDSLNYEQYF. J is TRBJ2-7 and V is TRBV5-3; 7 bases agree with TRBD1. TRBV5-3 is classed as an ORF, of uncertain function. The CDR3 consists of 15 residues. Trimming cost V 10 bases and J 3 bases; bases outside gene matches: 16.